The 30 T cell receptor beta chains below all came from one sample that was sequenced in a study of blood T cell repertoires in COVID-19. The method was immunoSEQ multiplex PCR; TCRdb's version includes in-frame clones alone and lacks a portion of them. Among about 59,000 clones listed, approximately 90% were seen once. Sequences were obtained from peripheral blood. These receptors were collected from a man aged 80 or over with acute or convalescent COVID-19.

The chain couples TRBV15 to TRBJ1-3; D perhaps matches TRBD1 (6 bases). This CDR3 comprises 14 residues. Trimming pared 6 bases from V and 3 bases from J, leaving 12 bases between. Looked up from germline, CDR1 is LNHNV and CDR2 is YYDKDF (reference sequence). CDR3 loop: CATSLGTFGNTIYF. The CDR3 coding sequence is TGTGCCACCAGTCTCGGGACATTTGGAAACACCATATATTTT.

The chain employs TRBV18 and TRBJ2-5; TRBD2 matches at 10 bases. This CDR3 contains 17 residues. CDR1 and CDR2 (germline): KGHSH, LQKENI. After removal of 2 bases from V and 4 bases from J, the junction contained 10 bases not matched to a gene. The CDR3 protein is CASSPGGTSGVGETQYF. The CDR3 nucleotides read TGTGCCAGCTCACCAGGTGGTACTAGCGGGGTTGGAGAGACCCAGTACTTC.

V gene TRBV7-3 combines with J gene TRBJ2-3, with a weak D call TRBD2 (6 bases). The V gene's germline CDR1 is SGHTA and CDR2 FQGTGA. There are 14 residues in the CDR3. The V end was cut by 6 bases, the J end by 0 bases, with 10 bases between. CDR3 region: CASSPGTSTDTQYF. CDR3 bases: TGTGCCAGCAGTCCCGGGACTAGCACAGATACGCAGTATTTT.

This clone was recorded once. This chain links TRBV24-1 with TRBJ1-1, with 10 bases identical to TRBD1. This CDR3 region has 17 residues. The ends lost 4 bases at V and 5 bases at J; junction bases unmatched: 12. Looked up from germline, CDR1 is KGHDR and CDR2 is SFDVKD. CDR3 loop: CATSDTFDRGLGTEAFF. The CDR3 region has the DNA TGTGCCACCAGTGACACTTTCGACAGGGGGCTGGGGACTGAAGCTTTCTTT.

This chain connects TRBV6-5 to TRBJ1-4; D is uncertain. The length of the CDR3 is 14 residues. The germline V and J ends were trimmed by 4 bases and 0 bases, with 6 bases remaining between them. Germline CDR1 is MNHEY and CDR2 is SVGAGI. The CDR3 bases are TGTGCCAGCAGTTCTTCAGCAACTAATGAAAAACTGTTTTTT. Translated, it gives CASSSSATNEKLFF.

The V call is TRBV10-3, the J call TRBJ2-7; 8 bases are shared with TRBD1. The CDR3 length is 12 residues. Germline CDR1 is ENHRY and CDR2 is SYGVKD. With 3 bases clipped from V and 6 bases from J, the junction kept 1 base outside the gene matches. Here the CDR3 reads CAISETGGEQYF. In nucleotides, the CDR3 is TGTGCCATCAGTGAAACAGGGGGCGAGCAGTACTTC.

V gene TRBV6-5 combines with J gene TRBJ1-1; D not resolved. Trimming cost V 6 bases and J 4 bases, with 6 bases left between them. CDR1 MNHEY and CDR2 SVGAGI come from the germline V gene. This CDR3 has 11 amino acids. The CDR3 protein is CASRFVTEAFF. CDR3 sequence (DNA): TGTGCCAGCAGGTTCGTCACTGAAGCTTTCTTT.

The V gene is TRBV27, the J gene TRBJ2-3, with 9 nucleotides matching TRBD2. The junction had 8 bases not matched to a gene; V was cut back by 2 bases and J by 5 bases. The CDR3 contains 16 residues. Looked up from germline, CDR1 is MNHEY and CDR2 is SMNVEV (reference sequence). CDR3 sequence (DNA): TGTGCCAGCAGTTTAAGGCGGGGGGGCCGTCTAGATACGCAGTATTTT. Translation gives CASSLRRGGRLDTQYF.

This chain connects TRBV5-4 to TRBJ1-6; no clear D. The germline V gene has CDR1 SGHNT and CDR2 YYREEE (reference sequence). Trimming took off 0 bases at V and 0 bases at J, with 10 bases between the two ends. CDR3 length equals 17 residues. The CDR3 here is CASSLASLGSYNSPLHF. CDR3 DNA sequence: TGTGCCAGCAGCTTGGCTTCACTCGGCTCCTATAATTCACCCCTCCACTTT.

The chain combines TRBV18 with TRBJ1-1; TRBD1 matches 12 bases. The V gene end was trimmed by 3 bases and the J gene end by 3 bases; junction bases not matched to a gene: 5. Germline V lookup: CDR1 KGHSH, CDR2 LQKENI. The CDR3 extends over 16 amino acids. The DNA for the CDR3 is TGTGCCAGCTCACCGGGGGACAGGGGGCCATACACTGAAGCTTTCTTT. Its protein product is CASSPGDRGPYTEAFF.

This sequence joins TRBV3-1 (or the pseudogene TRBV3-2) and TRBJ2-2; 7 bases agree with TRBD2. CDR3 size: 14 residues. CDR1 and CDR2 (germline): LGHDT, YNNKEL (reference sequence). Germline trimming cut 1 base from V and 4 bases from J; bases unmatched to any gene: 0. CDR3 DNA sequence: TGTGCCAGCAGCCAAGGGGGGGGCACCGGGGAGCTGTTTTTT. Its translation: CASSQGGGTGELFF.

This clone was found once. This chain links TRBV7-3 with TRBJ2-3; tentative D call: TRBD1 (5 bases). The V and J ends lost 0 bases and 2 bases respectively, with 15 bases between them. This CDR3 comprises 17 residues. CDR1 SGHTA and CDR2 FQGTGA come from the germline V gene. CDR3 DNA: TGTGCCAGCAGCTTAACCGGCACAGGAAGCTTCACAGATACGCAGTATTTT. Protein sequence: CASSLTGTGSFTDTQYF.

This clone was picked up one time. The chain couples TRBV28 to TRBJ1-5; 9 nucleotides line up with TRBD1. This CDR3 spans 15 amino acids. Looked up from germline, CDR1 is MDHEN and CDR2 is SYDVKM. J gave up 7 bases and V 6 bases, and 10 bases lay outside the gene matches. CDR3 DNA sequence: TGTGCCAGCAGATCGGGACAGGGAAGAGGGCAGCCCCAGCATTTT. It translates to CASRSGQGRGQPQHF. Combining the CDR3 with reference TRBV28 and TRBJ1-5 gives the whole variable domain DVKVTQSSRYLVKRTGEKVFLECVQDMDHENMFWYRQDPGLGLRLIYFSYDVKMKEKGDIPEGYSVSREKKERFSLILESASTNQTSMYLCASRSGQGRGQPQHFGDGTRLSIL.

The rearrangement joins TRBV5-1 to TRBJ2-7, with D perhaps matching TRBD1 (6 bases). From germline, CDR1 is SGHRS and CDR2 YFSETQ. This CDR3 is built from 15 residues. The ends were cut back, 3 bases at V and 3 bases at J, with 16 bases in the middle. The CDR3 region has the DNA TGCGCCAGCAGCTCCCAACAGGGCGCTGGCTACGAGCAGTACTTC. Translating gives CASSSQQGAGYEQYF. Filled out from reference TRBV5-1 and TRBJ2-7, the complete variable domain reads KAGVTQTPRYLIKTRGQQVTLSCSPISGHRSVSWYQQTPGQGLQFLFEYFSETQRNKGNFPGRFSGRQFSNSRSEMNVSTLELGDSALYLCASSSQQGAGYEQYFGPGTRLTVT.

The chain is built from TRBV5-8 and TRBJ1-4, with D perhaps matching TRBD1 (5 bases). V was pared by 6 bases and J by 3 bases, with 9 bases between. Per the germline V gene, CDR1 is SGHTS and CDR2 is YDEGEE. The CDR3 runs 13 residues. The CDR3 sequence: CASTREANEKLFF. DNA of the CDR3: TGTGCCAGCACCAGGGAAGCTAATGAAAAACTGTTTTTT.

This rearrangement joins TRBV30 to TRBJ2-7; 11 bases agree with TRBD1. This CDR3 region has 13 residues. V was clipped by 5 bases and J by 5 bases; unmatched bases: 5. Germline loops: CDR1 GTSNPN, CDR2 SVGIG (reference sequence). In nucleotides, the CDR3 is TGTGCCTGGGGACAGGGGGCGCGTGACGAGCAGTACTTC. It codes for CAWGQGARDEQYF. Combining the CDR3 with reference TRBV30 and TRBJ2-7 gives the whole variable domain SQTIHQWPATLVQPVGSPLSLECTVEGTSNPNLYWYRQAAGRGLQLLFYSVGIGQISSEVPQNLSASRPQDRQFILSSKKLLLSDSGFYLCAWGQGARDEQYFGPGTRLTVT.

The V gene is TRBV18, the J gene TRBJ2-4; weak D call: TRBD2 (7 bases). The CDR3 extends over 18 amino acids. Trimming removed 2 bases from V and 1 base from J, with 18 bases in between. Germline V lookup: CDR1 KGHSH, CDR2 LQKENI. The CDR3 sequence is CASSPSYSEGGAKNIQYF. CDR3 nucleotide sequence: TGTGCCAGCTCACCATCCTACAGTGAGGGGGGGGCCAAAAACATTCAGTACTTC.

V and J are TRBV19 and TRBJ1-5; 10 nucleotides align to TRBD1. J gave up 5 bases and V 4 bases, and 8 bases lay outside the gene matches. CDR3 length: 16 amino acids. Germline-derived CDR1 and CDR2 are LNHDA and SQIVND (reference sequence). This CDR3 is CASSTGTGEFDQPQHF. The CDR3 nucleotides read TGTGCCAGTAGTACCGGGACAGGGGAATTTGATCAGCCCCAGCATTTT. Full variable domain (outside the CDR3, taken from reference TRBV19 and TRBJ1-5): DGGITQSPKYLFRKEGQNVTLSCEQNLNHDAMYWYRQDPGQGLRLIYYSQIVNDFQKGDIAEGYSVSREKKESFPLTVTSAQKNPTAFYLCASSTGTGEFDQPQHFGDGTRLSIL.

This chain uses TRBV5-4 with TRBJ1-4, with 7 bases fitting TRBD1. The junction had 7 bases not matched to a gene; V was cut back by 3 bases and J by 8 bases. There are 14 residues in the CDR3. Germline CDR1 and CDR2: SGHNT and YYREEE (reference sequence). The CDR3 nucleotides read TGTGCCAGCAGCTACCGGGACAGCGGGGAAAAACTGTTTTTT. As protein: CASSYRDSGEKLFF.

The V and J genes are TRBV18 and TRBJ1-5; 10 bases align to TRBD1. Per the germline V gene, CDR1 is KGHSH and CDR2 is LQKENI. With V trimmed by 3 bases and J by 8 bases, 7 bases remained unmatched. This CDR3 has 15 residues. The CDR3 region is CASSPRQGAVEPQHF. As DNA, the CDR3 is TGTGCCAGCTCACCCCGACAGGGGGCAGTTGAGCCCCAGCATTTT. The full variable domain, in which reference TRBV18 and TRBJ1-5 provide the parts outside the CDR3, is NAGVMQNPRHLVRRRGQEARLRCSPMKGHSHVYWYRQLPEEGLKFMVYLQKENIIDESGMPKERFSAEFPKEGPSILRIQQVVRGDSAAYFCASSPRQGAVEPQHFGDGTRLSIL.

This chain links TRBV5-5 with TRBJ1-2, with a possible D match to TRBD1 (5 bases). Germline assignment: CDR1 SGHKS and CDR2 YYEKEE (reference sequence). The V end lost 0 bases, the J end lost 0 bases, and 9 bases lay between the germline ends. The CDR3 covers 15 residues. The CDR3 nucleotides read TGTGCCAGCAGCTTGGCTCAGGGTACTAACTATGGCTACACCTTC. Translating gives CASSLAQGTNYGYTF.

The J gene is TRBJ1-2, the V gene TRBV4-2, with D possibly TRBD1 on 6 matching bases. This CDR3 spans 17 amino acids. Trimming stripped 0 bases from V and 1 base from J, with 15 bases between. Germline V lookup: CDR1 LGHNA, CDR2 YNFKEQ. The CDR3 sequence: CASSQDAGVANNYGYTF. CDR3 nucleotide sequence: TGTGCCAGCAGCCAAGACGCAGGGGTGGCTAATAACTATGGCTACACCTTC.

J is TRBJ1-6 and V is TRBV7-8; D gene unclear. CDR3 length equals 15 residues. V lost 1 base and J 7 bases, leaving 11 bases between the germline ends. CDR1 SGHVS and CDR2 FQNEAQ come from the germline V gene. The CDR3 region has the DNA TGTGCCAGCAGCTTAGTAGGCCTAGGCAATTCACCCCTCCACTTT. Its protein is CASSLVGLGNSPLHF.

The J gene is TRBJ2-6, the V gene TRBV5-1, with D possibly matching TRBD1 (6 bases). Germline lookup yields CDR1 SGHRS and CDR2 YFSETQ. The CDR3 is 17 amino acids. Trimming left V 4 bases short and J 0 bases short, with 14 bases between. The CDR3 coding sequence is TGCGCCAGCAGCAGAATACAGGGATTCTCTGGGGCCAACGTCCTGACTTTC. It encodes CASSRIQGFSGANVLTF.

The CDR3 region has the DNA TGTGCCAGCACCAACGGGGGGAATAGTAATCAGCCCCAGCATTTT. This sequence encodes CASTNGGNSNQPQHF. V and J are TRBV6-5 and TRBJ1-5, with D possibly matching TRBD1 (5 bases). The CDR3 sequence is 15 residues long. CDR1 and CDR2 from the germline V gene are MNHEY and SVGAGI. V lost 7 bases and J lost 4, with 17 bases in between.

CDR3 sequence (DNA): TGTGCCAGCAGTTACATGGGGGCGAGAGGGGAGACCCAGTACTTC. It codes for CASSYMGARGETQYF. V usage is TRBV6-5 and J usage is TRBJ2-5; possibly TRBD1 for D (6 bases). CDR1 and CDR2 from the germline V gene are MNHEY and SVGAGI. The V end lost 2 bases, the J end lost 5 bases, and 15 bases lay between the germline ends. The CDR3 covers 15 residues.

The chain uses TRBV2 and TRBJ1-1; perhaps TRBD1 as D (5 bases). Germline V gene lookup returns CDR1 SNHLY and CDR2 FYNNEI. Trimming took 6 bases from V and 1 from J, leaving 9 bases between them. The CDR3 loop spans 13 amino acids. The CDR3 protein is CASSAGGNTEAFF. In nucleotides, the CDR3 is TGTGCCAGCAGCGCCGGGGGGAACACTGAAGCTTTCTTT.

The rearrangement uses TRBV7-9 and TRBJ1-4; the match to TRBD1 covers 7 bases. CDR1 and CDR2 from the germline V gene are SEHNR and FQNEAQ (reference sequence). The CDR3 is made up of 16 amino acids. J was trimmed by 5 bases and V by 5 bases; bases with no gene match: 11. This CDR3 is CASSTGQAPGNEKLFF. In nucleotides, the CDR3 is TGTGCCAGCAGCACCGGACAGGCTCCGGGAAATGAAAAACTGTTTTTT. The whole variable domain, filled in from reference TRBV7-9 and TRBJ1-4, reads DTGVSQNPRHKITKRGQNVTFRCDPISEHNRLYWYRQTLGQGPEFLTYFQNEAQLEKSRLLSDRFSAERPKGSFSTLEIQRTEQGDSAMYLCASSTGQAPGNEKLFFGSGTQLSVL.

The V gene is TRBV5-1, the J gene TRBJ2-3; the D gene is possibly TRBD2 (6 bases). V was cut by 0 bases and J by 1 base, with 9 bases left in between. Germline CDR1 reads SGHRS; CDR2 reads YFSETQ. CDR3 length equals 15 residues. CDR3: CASSLEGGGTDTQYF. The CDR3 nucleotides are TGCGCCAGCAGCTTGGAGGGCGGGGGCACAGATACGCAGTATTTT.

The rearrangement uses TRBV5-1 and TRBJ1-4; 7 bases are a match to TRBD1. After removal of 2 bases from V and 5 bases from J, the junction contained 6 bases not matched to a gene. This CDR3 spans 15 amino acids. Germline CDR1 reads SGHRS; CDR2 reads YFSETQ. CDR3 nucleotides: TGCGCCAGCAGCTTCAAAACAGGGGAAAATGAAAAACTGTTTTTT. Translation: CASSFKTGENEKLFF.